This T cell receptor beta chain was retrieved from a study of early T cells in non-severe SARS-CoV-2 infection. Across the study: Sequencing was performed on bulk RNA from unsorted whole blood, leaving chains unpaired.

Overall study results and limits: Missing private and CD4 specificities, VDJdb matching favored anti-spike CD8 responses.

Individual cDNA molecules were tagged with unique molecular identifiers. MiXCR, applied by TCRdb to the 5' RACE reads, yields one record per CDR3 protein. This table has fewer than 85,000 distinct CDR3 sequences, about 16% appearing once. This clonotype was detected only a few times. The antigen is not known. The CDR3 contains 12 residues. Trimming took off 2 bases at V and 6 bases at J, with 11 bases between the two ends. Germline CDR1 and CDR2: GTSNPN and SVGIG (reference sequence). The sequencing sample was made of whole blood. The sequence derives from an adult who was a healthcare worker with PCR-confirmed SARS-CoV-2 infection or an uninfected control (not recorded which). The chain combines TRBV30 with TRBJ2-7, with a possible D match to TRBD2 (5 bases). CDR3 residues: CAWSRERGEQYF. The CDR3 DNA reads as TGTGCCTGGAGTCGGGAACGGGGCGAGCAGTACTTC.